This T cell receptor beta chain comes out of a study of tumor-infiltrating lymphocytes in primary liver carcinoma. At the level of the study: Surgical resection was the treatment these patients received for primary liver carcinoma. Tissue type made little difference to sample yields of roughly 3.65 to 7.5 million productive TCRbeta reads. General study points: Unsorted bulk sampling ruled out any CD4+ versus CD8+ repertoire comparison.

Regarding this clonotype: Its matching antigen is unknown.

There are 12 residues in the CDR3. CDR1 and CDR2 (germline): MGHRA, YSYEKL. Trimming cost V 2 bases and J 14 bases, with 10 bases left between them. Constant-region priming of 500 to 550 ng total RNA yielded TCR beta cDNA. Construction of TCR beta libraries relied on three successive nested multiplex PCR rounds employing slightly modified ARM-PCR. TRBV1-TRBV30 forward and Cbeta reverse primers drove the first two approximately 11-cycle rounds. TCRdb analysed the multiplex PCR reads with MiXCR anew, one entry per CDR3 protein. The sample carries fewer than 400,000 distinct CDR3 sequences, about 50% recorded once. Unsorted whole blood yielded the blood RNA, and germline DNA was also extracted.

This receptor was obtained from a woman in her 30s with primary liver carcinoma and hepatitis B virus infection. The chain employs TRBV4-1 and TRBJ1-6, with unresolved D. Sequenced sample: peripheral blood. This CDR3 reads CASSQLIAALHF. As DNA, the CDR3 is TGCGCCAGCAGCCAACTCATCGCGGCCCTCCACTTT.